This T cell receptor (beta chain) was captured by sequencing in a study of blood T cell repertoires in COVID-19. Looking at the study overall: Sites across the United States, Italy and Spain contributed samples from acute and convalescent COVID-19.

The V end lost 10 bases, the J end lost 0 bases, and 19 bases lay between the germline ends. CDR3 length: 16 residues. Germline-derived CDR1 and CDR2 are LNHDA and SQIVND (reference sequence). Libraries were prepared by immunoSEQ multiplex PCR; TCRdb keeps only in-frame clonotypes and omits some of them. Among 250,000 to 300,000 clones, around 80% were seen once, and the ten largest hold around 4.1%. The sequence was obtained from a man aged 30 to 45 with acute COVID-19. Input material: PBMCs or T cells enriched from blood (not recorded which). The V gene is TRBV19, the J gene TRBJ2-1; no definite D call. DNA of the CDR3: TGTGCCACCGCCCTAGGAACGGGTTCCTCCTACAATGAGCAGTTCTTC. This codes for CATALGTGSSYNEQFF.